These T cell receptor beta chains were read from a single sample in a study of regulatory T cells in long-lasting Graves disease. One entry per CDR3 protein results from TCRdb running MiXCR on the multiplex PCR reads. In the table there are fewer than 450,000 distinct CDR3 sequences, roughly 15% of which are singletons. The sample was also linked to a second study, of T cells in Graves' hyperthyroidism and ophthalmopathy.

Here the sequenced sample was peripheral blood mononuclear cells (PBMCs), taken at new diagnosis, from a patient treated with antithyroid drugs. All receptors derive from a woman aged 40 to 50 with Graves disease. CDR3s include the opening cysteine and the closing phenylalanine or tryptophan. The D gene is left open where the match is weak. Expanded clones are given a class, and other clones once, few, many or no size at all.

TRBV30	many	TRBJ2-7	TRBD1	CAGEDRGYEQYF	TGTGCCGGGGAGGACAGGGGGTACGAGCAGTACTTC
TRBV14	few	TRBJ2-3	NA	CASSQSSANTDTQYF	TGTGCCAGCAGCCAATCGTCAGCAAACACAGATACGCAGTATTTT
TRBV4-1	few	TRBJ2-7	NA	CASSQITGYAYEQYF	TGCGCCAGCAGCCAAATAACAGGGTATGCGTACGAGCAGTACTTC
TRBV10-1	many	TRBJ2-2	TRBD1	CASSESWDSPGFGTGELFF	TGCGCCAGCAGTGAGTCCTGGGACAGCCCGGGCTTTGGAACCGGGGAGCTGTTTTTT
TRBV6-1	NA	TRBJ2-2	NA	CASSPQGPTGELFF	TGTGCCAGCAGTCCACAGGGACCAACCGGGGAGCTGTTTTTT
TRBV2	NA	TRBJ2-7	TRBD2	CASGGLAGGADLEQYF	TGTGCCAGCGGGGGACTAGCGGGAGGGGCCGATCTTGAGCAGTACTTC
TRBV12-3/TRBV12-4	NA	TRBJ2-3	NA	CASSLRGRDTQYF	TGTGCCAGCAGTTTAAGGGGTAGAGATACGCAGTATTTT
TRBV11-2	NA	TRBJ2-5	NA	CASSSEFQTQETQYF	TGTGCCAGCAGCTCAGAGTTCCAGACCCAAGAGACCCAGTACTTC
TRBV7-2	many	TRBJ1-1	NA	CASSLFSGPNTEAFF	TGTGCCAGCAGCTTATTTTCAGGGCCGAACACTGAAGCTTTCTTT
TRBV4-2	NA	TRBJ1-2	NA	CASSQEDGYGYTF	TGTGCCAGCAGCCAAGAGGACGGGTATGGCTACACCTTC
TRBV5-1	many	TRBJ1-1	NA	CASSLGGGNTEAFF	TGTGCCAGCAGTTTAGGGGGGGGGAACACTGAAGCTTTCTTT
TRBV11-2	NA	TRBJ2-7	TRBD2	CASAGEGQRTSGRILAYEQYF	TGTGCCAGCGCAGGAGAAGGACAGAGGACTAGCGGGCGGATACTAGCCTACGAGCAGTACTTC
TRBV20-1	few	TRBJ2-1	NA	CSAPVPGPGYPYNEQFF	TGCAGTGCGCCGGTCCCGGGACCGGGGTATCCCTACAATGAGCAGTTCTTC
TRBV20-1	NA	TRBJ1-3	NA	CSATLPSSGNTIYF	TGCAGTGCTACGTTGCCCAGCTCTGGAAACACCATATATTTC
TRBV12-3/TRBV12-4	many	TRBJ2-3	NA	CASSLKSPTDTQYF	TGTGCCAGCAGTTTAAAGTCCCCCACAGATACGCAGTATTTT
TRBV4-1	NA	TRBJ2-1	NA	CASSHQGVYNEQFF	TGCGCCAGCAGCCATCAAGGGGTATACAATGAGCAGTTCTTC
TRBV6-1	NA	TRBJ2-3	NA	CANGVKDTQYF	TGTGCCAACGGGGTAAAAGATACGCAGTATTTT
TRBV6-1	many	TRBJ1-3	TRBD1	CASSEKGAGGSGNTIYF	TGTGCCAGCAGTGAAAAGGGGGCAGGTGGCTCTGGAAACACCATATATTTT
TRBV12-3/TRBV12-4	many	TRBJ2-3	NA	CASSGGYLWYF	TGTGCCAGCAGTGGGGGTTACCTGTGGTATTTT
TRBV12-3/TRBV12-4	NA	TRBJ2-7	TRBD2	CASRRRGGGYEQYF	TGTGCCAGCAGGCGCCGGGGGGGGGGGTACGAGCAGTACTTC
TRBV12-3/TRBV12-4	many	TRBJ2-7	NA	CASRFGDEQYF	TGTGCCAGCCGCTTTGGCGACGAGCAGTACTTC
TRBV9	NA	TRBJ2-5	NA	CASSAGGTRFEETQYF	TGTGCCAGCAGCGCCGGCGGGACCCGCTTTGAAGAGACCCAGTACTTC
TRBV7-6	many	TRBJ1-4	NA	CASSLSSFNEKLFF	TGTGCCAGCAGCTTATCGTCCTTTAATGAAAAACTGTTTTTT
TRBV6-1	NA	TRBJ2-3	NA	CASRIRDTQYF	TGTGCCAGCAGAATTCGGGATACGCAGTATTTT
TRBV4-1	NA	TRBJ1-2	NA	CASSQDLGLRAAF	TGCGCCAGCAGCCAAGATCTGGGGCTGCGGGCAGCCTTC
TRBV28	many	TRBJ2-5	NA	CASSRGDQETQYF	TGTGCCAGCAGTCGAGGGGACCAAGAGACCCAGTACTTC
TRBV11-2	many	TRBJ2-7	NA	CASSLITDYEQYF	TGTGCCAGCAGCTTAATAACGGACTACGAGCAGTACTTC
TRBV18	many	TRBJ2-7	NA	CASSPDTFAAEQYF	TGTGCCAGCTCACCCGACACGTTTGCCGCCGAGCAGTACTTC
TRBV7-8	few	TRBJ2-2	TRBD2	CASSLVPSGGSTGELFF	TGTGCCAGCAGCTTAGTCCCCAGCGGGGGGAGCACCGGGGAGCTGTTTTTT
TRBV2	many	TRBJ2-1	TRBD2	CASSETTMRAGGRNEQFF	TGTGCCAGCAGTGAAACCACAATGCGAGCGGGAGGGAGGAATGAGCAGTTCTTC
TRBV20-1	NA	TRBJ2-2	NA	CSARRQGYTGELFF	TGCAGTGCTAGACGGCAGGGGTACACCGGGGAGCTGTTTTTT
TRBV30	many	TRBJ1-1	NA	CAQGDTEAFF	TGTGCACAGGGAGACACTGAAGCTTTCTTT
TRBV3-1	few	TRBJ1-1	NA	CASSQAVLSYTEAFF	TGTGCCAGCAGCCAAGCCGTCCTTTCATACACTGAAGCTTTCTTT
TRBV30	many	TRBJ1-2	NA	CAWSGAYGYTF	TGTGCCTGGAGCGGAGCCTATGGCTACACCTTC
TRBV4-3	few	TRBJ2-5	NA	CASSQESSRTPAGTQYF	TGCGCCAGCAGCCAAGAAAGCAGTAGGACGCCGGCCGGGACCCAGTACTTC
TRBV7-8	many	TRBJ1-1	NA	CASSRRGGLNTEAFF	TGTGCCAGCAGCCGCCGGGGGGGCCTTAACACTGAAGCTTTCTTT
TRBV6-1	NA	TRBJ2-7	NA	CASSPRIPVGEQYF	TGTGCCAGCAGTCCTCGAATTCCTGTGGGGGAGCAGTACTTC
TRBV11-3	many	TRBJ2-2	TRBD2	CASSLDRGTSGPDTGELFF	TGTGCCAGCAGCTTAGATCGAGGGACTAGCGGGCCCGACACCGGGGAGCTGTTTTTT